The present TCR beta chain was sequenced within a study of blood T cell repertoires in COVID-19. Study overall: Some COVID-19 samples were acute and others convalescent; all came from the United States, Italy and Spain.

Produced via immunoSEQ multiplex PCR; TCRdb's table is partial and in-frame only. The sample lists around 320,000 clones, around 88% occurring once. The CDR3 runs 14 residues. V lost 4 bases, J lost 4 bases, and 6 bases stayed unmatched. Germline V gene data show CDR1 as LGHDT and CDR2 as YNNKEL (reference sequence). This clone showed up just a few times. The chain employs TRBV3-1 (or the pseudogene TRBV3-2) and TRBJ1-2, with 7 bases identical to TRBD1. The TCR comes from a woman in her thirties who had recovered from COVID-19. Sequencing used peripheral blood. This CDR3 reads CASSRGTAVYGYTF. CDR3 sequence (DNA): TGTGCCAGCAGCCGCGGGACAGCTGTCTATGGCTACACCTTC.